This TCR beta chain stems from a study of cytomegalovirus exposure and HLA in healthy donors. Whole-study results and caveats: V- and J-gene trimming in TCR beta was tied to a missense DCLRE1C variant by an analysis performed later. Altogether, about 160 TCR beta chains were recorded as cytomegalovirus-associated.

The V and J ends lost 8 bases and 12 bases, in that order; junction bases with no gene match: 15. Germline CDR1 is MNHNS and CDR2 is SASEGT. This CDR3 is 14 amino acids long. Amplification used 60 Vbeta primers and 13 Jbeta primers. Data came from immunoSEQ multiplex PCR; TCRdb stores just in-frame clones and leaves some out. In the table there are approximately 130,000 clones, about 81% of which are singletons. Details on this clone: Its target is unknown.

The source of this sequence is a woman aged 40 to 55 in good health and CMV-seropositive. The rearrangement uses TRBV6-1 and TRBJ2-1; the match to TRBD2 covers 8 bases. What was sequenced was PBMCs. CDR3 coding DNA: TGTGCCAGCGGGCGGACTAGCCCCTCGATGGGGCAGTTCTTC. Protein: CASGRTSPSMGQFF.